Each of the 16 T cell receptor beta chains below was sequenced from the same sample in a study of response to subunit inactivated influenza vaccine. TCRdb independently ran MiXCR on the RT-PCR reads; one entry per CDR3 protein. There are roughly 570,000 distinct CDR3 sequences in the sample; under 15% occur only once, and around 13% lies in the top ten. Specimen: PBMCs from blood, collected around seven weeks after vaccination. Receptors were obtained from a man aged 50 or older who received an inactivated influenza vaccine.

This CDR3 is CASSIQTGGSEQFF. The CDR3 DNA follows: TGTGCCAGCAGCATACAGACAGGGGGCAGTGAGCAGTTCTTC. The genes are TRBV11-2 and TRBJ2-1, with 10 bases fitting TRBD1. Germline V gives CDR1 SGHAT, CDR2 FQNNGV. Losses at the gene ends were 5 bases for V and 9 bases for J; bases not matched to a gene: 7. The CDR3 contains 14 residues. The full variable domain, completed using reference TRBV11-2 and TRBJ2-1, is EAGVAQSPRYKIIEKRQSVAFWCNPISGHATLYWYQQILGQGPKLLIQFQNNGVVDDSQLPKDRFSAERLKGVDSTLKIQPAKLEDSAVYLCASSIQTGGSEQFFGPGTRLTVL.

This clonotype was counted a few times. The V gene is TRBV12-3 or TRBV12-4, the J gene TRBJ2-1; 7 bases are shared with TRBD1. After removal of 8 bases from V and 3 bases from J, the junction contained 7 bases not matched to a gene. This CDR3 spans 14 amino acids. The DNA of the CDR3 is TGTGCCAGCTCAAGGACAGGCAACTACAATGAGCAGTTCTTC. Amino acid sequence: CASSRTGNYNEQFF.

This clonotype was counted ten times or more. The V gene is TRBV28, the J gene TRBJ1-1; D remains ambiguous. The CDR3 sequence is 14 residues long. Germline V CDR1 and CDR2: MDHEN, SYDVKM. Trimming shortened V by 1 base and J by 1 base, and 7 bases separated the two germline ends. CDR3 sequence reads: CASSLFTENTEAFF. In DNA, the CDR3 is TGTGCCAGCAGTTTATTTACAGAGAACACTGAAGCTTTCTTT.

The chain links TRBV6-5 to TRBJ2-7; 7 positions agree with TRBD1. The junction had 2 bases not matched to a gene; V was cut back by 0 bases and J by 0 bases. The CDR3 spans 15 residues. The germline gives CDR1 MNHEY, CDR2 SVGAGI. CDR3 protein: CASSYSTGISYEQYF. CDR3 nucleotides: TGTGCCAGCAGTTACTCGACAGGGATCTCCTACGAGCAGTACTTC.

The chain carries TRBV6-5 and TRBJ1-6; D unresolved. The V gene's germline CDR1 is MNHEY and CDR2 SVGAGI. The CDR3 is made up of 15 amino acids. V lost 0 bases to trimming and J lost 8 bases, with 11 bases between them. CDR3 sequence (DNA): TGTGCCAGCAGTTACTCTACCCCGGGAGATTCACCCCTCCACTTT. Encoded protein: CASSYSTPGDSPLHF.

This clonotype was picked up a small number of times. The chain employs TRBV20-1 and TRBJ2-3; D is uncertain. V lost 1 base to trimming and J lost 4 bases, with 6 bases between them. Per germline, CDR1 DFQATT and CDR2 SNEGSKA (reference sequence). The CDR3 contains 12 residues. The CDR3 reads CSARVDADTQYF. The CDR3 region has the DNA TGCAGTGCTAGAGTTGACGCAGATACGCAGTATTTT.

This clonotype occurred a few times. The chain employs TRBV5-1 and TRBJ1-2; the match to TRBD1 covers 7 bases. The CDR3 is made up of 14 amino acids. V lost 1 base to trimming and J lost 6 bases; unmatched junction nucleotides: 6. Per the germline V gene, CDR1 is SGHRS and CDR2 is YFSETQ. This CDR3 reads CASSLWRGPDGYTF. The CDR3 DNA sequence: TGCGCCAGCAGCTTGTGGAGGGGGCCAGATGGCTACACCTTC.

The rearrangement joins TRBV15 to TRBJ2-7; 7 bases align to TRBD2. This CDR3 has 15 residues. Trimming took 0 bases from V and 5 from J; bases not matched to a gene: 7. Germline-derived CDR1 and CDR2 are LNHNV and YYDKDF (reference sequence). CDR3 nucleotides: TGTGCCACCAGCAGAGACCAATCGCGGGGGAACGAGCAGTACTTC. Translating it yields CATSRDQSRGNEQYF.

In its sample, this clonotype was seen a few times. V is TRBV7-2 and J is TRBJ2-1; TRBD2 aligns across 9 bases. Trimming at V came to 1 base and at J to 6 bases, leaving 7 bases not matched to a gene. There are 16 residues in the CDR3. Germline CDR1 and CDR2: SGHTA and FQGNSA. The CDR3 DNA reads TGTGCCAGCAGCTTAGACATTAGCGGGGGAGGCAATGAGCAGTTCTTC. Translating it yields CASSLDISGGGNEQFF.

This clonotype was observed a handful of times. The CDR3 here is CASSLLDRGETQYF. DNA for the CDR3: TGTGCCAGCAGTTTACTAGACAGGGGCGAGACCCAGTACTTC. The V and J genes are TRBV28 and TRBJ2-5; the match to TRBD1 covers 8 bases. Trimming removed 2 bases from V and 5 bases from J; junction bases left unmatched: 4. The CDR3 extends over 14 amino acids. Germline V gene lookup returns CDR1 MDHEN and CDR2 SYDVKM.

This clonotype has more than one count but fewer than ten. This rearrangement joins TRBV5-1 to TRBJ2-2; no reliable D call. Trimming left V 0 bases short and J 2 bases short, with 11 bases between. The CDR3 contains 16 residues. Germline-derived CDR1 and CDR2 are SGHRS and YFSETQ. The CDR3 reads CASSLAVIPNTGELFF. CDR3 DNA sequence: TGCGCCAGCAGCTTGGCCGTCATCCCTAACACCGGGGAGCTGTTTTTT.

A few counts support this clonotype. The chain uses TRBV19 and TRBJ2-3; 8 bases map to TRBD1. This CDR3 comprises 14 residues. Germline CDR1 reads LNHDA; CDR2 reads SQIVND (reference sequence). V lost 8 bases to trimming and J lost 0 bases; unmatched junction nucleotides: 4. Written as DNA, the CDR3 is TGTGCCAGTCGGACAGGGTATAGCACAGATACGCAGTATTTT. Its protein product is CASRTGYSTDTQYF.

This clonotype appeared many times. The chain recombines TRBV20-1 with TRBJ2-7; 12 bases match TRBD2. V trimming: 6 bases; J trimming: 2 bases; junction bases outside the gene matches: 2. Looked up from germline, CDR1 is DFQATT and CDR2 is SNEGSKA (reference sequence). The CDR3 consists of 13 residues. In DNA form, the CDR3 reads TGCAGTGCCCGGACTAGCGGGACCTACGAGCAGTACTTC. This translates into CSARTSGTYEQYF.

This clonotype has only a few counts. V gene TRBV20-1 combines with J gene TRBJ2-7, with a weak D call TRBD1 (6 bases). V was shortened by 7 bases and J by 2 bases, with 15 bases between the two germline ends. The CDR3 has 13 residues. Germline V gene sequence: CDR1 DFQATT, CDR2 SNEGSKA (reference sequence). The CDR3 sequence: CSVRTVLAYEQYF. CDR3 bases: TGCAGTGTTCGGACAGTACTCGCCTACGAGCAGTACTTC.

The chain recombines TRBV24-1 with TRBJ2-5; D is undetermined. The CDR3 length is 12 residues. V was pared by 2 bases and J by 5 bases, with 5 bases between. Germline V gene lookup returns CDR1 KGHDR and CDR2 SFDVKD. In nucleotides, the CDR3 is TGTGCCACCAGTGATTCCCCGGAGACCCAGTACTTC. It encodes CATSDSPETQYF.

This clonotype has at least ten counts. The chain recombines TRBV10-3 with TRBJ1-3; D not certain. This CDR3 region has 16 residues. Trimming removed 6 bases from V and 0 bases from J, with 15 bases in between. The germline V gene has CDR1 ENHRY and CDR2 SYGVKD. The CDR3 loop is CAISRVGPGSGNTIYF. CDR3 in DNA: TGTGCCATCAGCAGAGTTGGACCAGGCTCTGGAAACACCATATATTTT.